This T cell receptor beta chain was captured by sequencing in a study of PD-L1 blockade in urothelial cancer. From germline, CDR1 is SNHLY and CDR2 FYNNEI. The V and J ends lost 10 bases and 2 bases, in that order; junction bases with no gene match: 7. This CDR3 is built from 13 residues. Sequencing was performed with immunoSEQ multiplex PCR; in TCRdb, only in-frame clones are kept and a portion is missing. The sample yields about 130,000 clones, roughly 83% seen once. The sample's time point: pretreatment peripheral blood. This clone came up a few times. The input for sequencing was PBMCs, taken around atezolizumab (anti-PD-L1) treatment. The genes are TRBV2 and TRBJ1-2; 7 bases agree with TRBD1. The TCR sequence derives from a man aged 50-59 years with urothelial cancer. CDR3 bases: TGTGCCAACAAACAGGGGACCAACTATGGCTACACCTTC. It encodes CANKQGTNYGYTF.